Presented here are 6 T cell receptor beta chains from one specimen sequenced in a study of blood T cells in healthy people across ages. Sample-barcoded 5' priming and a J-beta primer mix drove a second PCR of 7 to 11 cycles. TCRdb independently ran MiXCR on the 5' RACE reads; one entry per CDR3 protein. The sample includes over 750,000 distinct CDR3 sequences, just under 25% seen only once; the top ten take 8% to 10%. This sample was also put to use in a study of T cells of mothers and their children.

The specimen was blood. These receptor sequences come from a boy aged 10-17 years in good health.

This clonotype was counted only a few times. The chain is built from TRBV14 and TRBJ2-7; D is uncertain. The ends were cut back, 1 base at V and 1 base at J, with 20 bases in the middle. Germline CDR1 reads SGHDN; CDR2 reads FVKESK. The CDR3 extends over 18 amino acids. As DNA, the CDR3 is TGTGCCAGCAGCCAAGTCGGGCAGTGGGAAATGGGGTCCTACGAGCAGTACTTC. This sequence encodes CASSQVGQWEMGSYEQYF.

This clonotype showed up just a few times. The chain employs TRBV12-5 and TRBJ2-1; no clear D. V was cut by 0 bases and J by 5 bases, with 5 bases left in between. The CDR3 is 13 amino acids. The V gene's germline CDR1 is LGHNT and CDR2 FRNRAP. CDR3 protein: CASGLVADNEQFF. Here the CDR3 DNA reads TGTGCTAGTGGTTTGGTCGCAGACAATGAGCAGTTCTTC.

This clonotype was seen only a few times. This sequence joins TRBV4-2 and TRBJ2-7, with 9 positions matching TRBD1. The CDR3 loop spans 15 amino acids. J lost 5 bases, V lost 4 bases, and 9 bases had no gene match. Germline V gene sequence: CDR1 LGHNA, CDR2 YNFKEQ. CDR3 sequence (DNA): TGTGCCAGCAGCCGTAAAGGGACAGGGAGGGACGAGCAGTACTTC. It yields the protein CASSRKGTGRDEQYF.

The V gene is TRBV7-9, the J gene TRBJ2-4; no definite D call. The CDR3 spans 17 residues. The V end was cut by 0 bases, the J end by 3 bases, with 15 bases between. The germline V gene has CDR1 SEHNR and CDR2 FQNEAQ (reference sequence). CDR3 sequence reads: CASSLAETGLGKNIQYF. The CDR3 DNA follows: TGTGCCAGCAGCTTAGCGGAGACTGGTTTGGGCAAAAACATTCAGTACTTC.

DNA for the CDR3: TGCAGTGCTTATGACCGGGGAAAACTGTTTTTT. As protein: CSAYDRGKLFF. The chain carries TRBV20-1 and TRBJ1-4; D gene uncertain. Germline assignment: CDR1 DFQATT and CDR2 SNEGSKA (reference sequence). The CDR3 length is 11 residues. Trimming cost V 5 bases and J 10 bases, with 11 bases left between them.

The rearrangement joins TRBV10-3 to TRBJ2-7; a possible D gene is TRBD1 (6 bases). This CDR3 region has 12 residues. Trimming cost V 7 bases and J 4 bases, with 11 bases left between them. Germline lookup yields CDR1 ENHRY and CDR2 SYGVKD. The DNA of the CDR3 is TGTGCCATCACTGAACAGGGATACGAGCAGTACTTC. Translation gives CAITEQGYEQYF.